This T cell receptor (beta chain) came from a study of blood T cell repertoires in COVID-19. The CDR3 covers 13 residues. With 5 bases removed from V and 2 bases from J, the gap between germline ends came to 8 bases. CDR1 and CDR2 from the germline V gene are SGHRS and YFSETQ. Profiled with immunoSEQ multiplex PCR; TCRdb holds only in-frame clones, not every one. The data show 75,000 to 100,000 clones, around 90% seen once. This clonotype was obtained from a man aged 55 to 70 with acute or convalescent COVID-19. This rearrangement joins TRBV5-1 to TRBJ1-3; D is unclear. Sequenced input: peripheral blood. The CDR3 protein is CASSIGAGNTIYF. The CDR3 DNA sequence: TGCGCCAGCAGTATCGGGGCTGGAAACACCATATATTTT.